The T cell receptor (beta chain) under discussion was sequenced for a study of cytomegalovirus exposure and HLA in healthy donors. Points from the study as a whole: Later analysis identified about 17,000 TCR beta sequences associated with HLA alleles, using a false discovery rate threshold of 0.05. Reportedly, diagnosis of cytomegalovirus status by the classifier showed high specificity and sensitivity. TCR beta chains numbering some 160 were designated cytomegalovirus-associated.

For this clone: Its antigen is still unknown.

The PCR had 60 Vbeta and 13 Jbeta primers. Profiled with immunoSEQ multiplex PCR; TCRdb holds only in-frame clones, not every one. The sample has 150,000 to 200,000 clones; around 85% are singletons. Sequencing was carried out using PBMCs. This receptor was taken from a boy aged 2 to 9 in good health and CMV-seronegative.

CDR3 loop: CAISEGQLSTDTQYF. As DNA, the CDR3 is TGTGCCATCAGTGAGGGACAGCTTAGCACAGATACGCAGTATTTT. The chain has TRBV10-3 and TRBJ2-3; a weak D match, TRBD1 (6 bases). Per the germline V gene, CDR1 is ENHRY and CDR2 is SYGVKD. V was trimmed by 2 bases and J by 0 bases, leaving 9 bases between them. The CDR3 loop spans 15 amino acids.